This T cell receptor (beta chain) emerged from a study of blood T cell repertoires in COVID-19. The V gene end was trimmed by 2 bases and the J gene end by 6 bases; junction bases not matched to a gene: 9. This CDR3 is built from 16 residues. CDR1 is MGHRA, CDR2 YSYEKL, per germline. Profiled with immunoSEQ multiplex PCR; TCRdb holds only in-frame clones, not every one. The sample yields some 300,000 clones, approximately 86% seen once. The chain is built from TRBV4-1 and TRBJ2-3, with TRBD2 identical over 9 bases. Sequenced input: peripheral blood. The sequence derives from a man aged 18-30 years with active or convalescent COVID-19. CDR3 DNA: TGCGCCAGCAGCCAAACACACGGCGGGGGGGCGGATACGCAGTATTTT. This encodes CASSQTHGGGADTQYF.